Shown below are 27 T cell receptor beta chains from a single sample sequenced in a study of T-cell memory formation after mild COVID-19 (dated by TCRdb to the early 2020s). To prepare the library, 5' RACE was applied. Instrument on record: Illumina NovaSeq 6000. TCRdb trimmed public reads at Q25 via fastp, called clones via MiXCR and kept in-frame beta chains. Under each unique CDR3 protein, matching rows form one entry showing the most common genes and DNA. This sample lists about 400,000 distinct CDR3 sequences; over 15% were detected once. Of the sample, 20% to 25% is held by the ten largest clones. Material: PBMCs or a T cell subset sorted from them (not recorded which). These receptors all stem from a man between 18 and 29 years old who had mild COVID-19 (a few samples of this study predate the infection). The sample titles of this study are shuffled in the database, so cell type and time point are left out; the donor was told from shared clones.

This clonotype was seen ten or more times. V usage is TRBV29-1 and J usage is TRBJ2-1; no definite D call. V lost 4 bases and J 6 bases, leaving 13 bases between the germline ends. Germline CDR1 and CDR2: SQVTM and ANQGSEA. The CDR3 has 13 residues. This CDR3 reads CSVVLRPGNEQFF. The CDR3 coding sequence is TGCAGCGTTGTTTTACGCCCGGGCAATGAGCAGTTCTTC.

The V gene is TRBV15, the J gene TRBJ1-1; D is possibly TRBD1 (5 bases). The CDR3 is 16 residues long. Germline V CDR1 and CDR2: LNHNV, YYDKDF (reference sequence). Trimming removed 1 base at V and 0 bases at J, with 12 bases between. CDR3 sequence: CATSRGTGGLNTEAFF. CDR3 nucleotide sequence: TGTGCCACCAGCAGAGGCACAGGTGGTCTGAACACTGAAGCTTTCTTT. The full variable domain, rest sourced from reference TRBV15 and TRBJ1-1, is DAMVIQNPRYQVTQFGKPVTLSCSQTLNHNVMYWYQQKSSQAPKLLFHYYDKDFNNEADTPDNFQSRRPNTSFCFLDIRSPGLGDTAMYLCATSRGTGGLNTEAFFGQGTRLTVV.

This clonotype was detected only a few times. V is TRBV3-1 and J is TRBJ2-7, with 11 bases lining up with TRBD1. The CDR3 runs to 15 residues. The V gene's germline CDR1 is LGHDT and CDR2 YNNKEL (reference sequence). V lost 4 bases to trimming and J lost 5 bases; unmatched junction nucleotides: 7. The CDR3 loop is CASSPGQGASHEQYF. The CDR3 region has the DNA TGTGCCAGCAGCCCAGGACAGGGGGCTTCCCACGAGCAGTACTTC.

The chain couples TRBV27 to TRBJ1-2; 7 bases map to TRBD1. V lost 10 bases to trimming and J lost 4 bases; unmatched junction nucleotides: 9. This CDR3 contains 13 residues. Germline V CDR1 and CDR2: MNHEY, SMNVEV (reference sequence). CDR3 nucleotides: TGTGCCACCTCCAGGGGGTTTGGCTATGGCTACACCTTC. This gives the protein CATSRGFGYGYTF.

For the CDR3, the DNA is TGTGCCAGCAGTGAGGAGGCACCTAGCACAGATACGCAGTATTTT. Its protein product is CASSEEAPSTDTQYF. The genes are TRBV2 and TRBJ2-3; weak D call: TRBD2 (5 bases). Trimming removed 3 bases at V and 0 bases at J, with 10 bases between. The germline V gene has CDR1 SNHLY and CDR2 FYNNEI. CDR3 size: 15 residues.

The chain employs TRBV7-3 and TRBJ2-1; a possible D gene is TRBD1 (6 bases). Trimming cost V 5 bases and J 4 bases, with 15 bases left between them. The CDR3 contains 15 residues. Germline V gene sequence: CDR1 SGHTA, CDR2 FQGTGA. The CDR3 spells CASSRSRQAYNEQFF. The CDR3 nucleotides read TGTGCCAGCAGCCGGAGCCGACAGGCTTACAATGAGCAGTTCTTC.

The CDR3 nucleotides are TGCGCCAGCAGCCCTCCCCCCGGGACAGGGTACCAAGAGACCCAGTACTTC. The encoded protein is CASSPPPGTGYQETQYF. The J gene is TRBJ2-5, the V gene TRBV4-1, with 9 positions matching TRBD1. J lost 0 bases, V lost 4 bases, and 9 bases had no gene match. Germline V lookup: CDR1 MGHRA, CDR2 YSYEKL. The CDR3 covers 17 residues.

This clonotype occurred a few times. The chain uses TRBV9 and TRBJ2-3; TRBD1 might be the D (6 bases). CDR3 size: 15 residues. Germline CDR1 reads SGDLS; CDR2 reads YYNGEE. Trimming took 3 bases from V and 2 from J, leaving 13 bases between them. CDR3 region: CASSGRTVSTDTQYF. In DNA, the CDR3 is TGTGCCAGCAGCGGCCGGACAGTCTCCACAGATACGCAGTATTTT.

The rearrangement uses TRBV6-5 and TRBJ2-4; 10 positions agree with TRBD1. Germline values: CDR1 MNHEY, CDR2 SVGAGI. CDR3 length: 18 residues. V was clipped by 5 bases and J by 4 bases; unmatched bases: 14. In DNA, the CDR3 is TGTGCCAGCAGTCCGGGCGATGACAGGGGGCGCAGGAAAAACATTCAGTACTTC. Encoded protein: CASSPGDDRGRRKNIQYF.

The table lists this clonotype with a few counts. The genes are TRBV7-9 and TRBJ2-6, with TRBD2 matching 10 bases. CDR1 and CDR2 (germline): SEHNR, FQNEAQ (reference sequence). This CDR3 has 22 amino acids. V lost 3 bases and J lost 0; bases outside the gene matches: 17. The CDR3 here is CASSFTLTKTSGASSGANVLTF. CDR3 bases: TGTGCCAGCAGCTTTACCCTAACAAAAACTAGCGGGGCAAGCTCTGGGGCCAACGTCCTGACTTTC.

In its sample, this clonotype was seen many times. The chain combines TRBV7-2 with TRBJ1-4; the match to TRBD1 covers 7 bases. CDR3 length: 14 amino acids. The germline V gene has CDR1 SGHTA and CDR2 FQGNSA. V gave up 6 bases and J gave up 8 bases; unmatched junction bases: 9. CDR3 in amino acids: CASSYRGLDEKLFF. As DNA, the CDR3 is TGTGCCAGCAGTTACAGGGGTTTGGACGAAAAACTGTTTTTT.

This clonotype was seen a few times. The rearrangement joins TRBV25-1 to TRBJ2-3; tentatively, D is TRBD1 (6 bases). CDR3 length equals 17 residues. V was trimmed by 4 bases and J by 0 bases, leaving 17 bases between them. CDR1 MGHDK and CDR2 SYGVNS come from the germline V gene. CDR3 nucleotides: TGTGCCAGCAGTGGGAGAGACAGGCCCCCTAGCACAGATACGCAGTATTTT. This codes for CASSGRDRPPSTDTQYF.

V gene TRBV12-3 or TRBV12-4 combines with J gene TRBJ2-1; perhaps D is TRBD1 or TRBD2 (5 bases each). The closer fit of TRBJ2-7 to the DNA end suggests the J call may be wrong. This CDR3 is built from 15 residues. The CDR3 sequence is CASSLALTGLYEQYF. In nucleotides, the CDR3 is TGTGCCAGCAGTTTAGCGCTAACGGGGCTTTACGAGCAGTACTTC.

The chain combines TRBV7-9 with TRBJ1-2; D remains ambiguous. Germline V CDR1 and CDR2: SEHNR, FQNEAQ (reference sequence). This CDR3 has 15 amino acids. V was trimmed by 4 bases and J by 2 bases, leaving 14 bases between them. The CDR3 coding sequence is TGTGCCAGCAGCTCCCCCGCCAGGAGAAACTATGGCTACACCTTC. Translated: CASSSPARRNYGYTF.

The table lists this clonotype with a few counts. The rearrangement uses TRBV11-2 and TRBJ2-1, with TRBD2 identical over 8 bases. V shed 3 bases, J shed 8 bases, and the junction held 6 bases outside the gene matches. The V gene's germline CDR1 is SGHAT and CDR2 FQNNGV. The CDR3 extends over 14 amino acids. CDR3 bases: TGTGCCAGCAGCTTTGGGACTAGTTACGATGAGCAGTTCTTC. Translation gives CASSFGTSYDEQFF.

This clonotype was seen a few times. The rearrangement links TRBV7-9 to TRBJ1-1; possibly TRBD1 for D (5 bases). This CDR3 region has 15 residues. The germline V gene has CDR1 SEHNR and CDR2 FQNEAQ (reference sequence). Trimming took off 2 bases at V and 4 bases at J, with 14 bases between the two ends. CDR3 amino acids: CASSLSAGGRTEAFF. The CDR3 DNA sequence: TGTGCCAGCAGCTTATCTGCTGGGGGACGCACTGAAGCTTTCTTT.

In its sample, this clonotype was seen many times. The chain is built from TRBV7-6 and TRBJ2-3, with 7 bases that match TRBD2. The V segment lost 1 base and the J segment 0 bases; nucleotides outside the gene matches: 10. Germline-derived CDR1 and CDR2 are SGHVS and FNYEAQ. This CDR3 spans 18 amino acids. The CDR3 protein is CASSLGSSSGASTDTQYF. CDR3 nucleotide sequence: TGTGCCAGCAGCTTAGGGTCATCCAGCGGGGCTAGCACAGATACGCAGTATTTT.

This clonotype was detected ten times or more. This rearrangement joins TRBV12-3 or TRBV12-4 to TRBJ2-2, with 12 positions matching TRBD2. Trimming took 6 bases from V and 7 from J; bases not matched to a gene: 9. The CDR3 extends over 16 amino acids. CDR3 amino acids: CASSPRTSGVDGELFF. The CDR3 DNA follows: TGTGCCAGCAGCCCAAGGACTAGCGGGGTCGACGGGGAGCTGTTTTTT.

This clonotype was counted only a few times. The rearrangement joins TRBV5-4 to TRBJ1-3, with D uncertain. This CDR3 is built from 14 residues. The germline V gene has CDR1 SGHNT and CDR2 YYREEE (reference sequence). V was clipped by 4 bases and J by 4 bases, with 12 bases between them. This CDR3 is CASSLDPGGNTIYF. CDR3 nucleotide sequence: TGTGCCAGCAGCCTGGACCCGGGGGGAAACACCATATATTTT. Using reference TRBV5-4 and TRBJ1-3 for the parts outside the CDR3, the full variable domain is ETGVTQSPTHLIKTRGQQVTLRCSSQSGHNTVSWYQQALGQGPQFIFQYYREEENGRGNFPPRFSGLQFPNYSSELNVNALELDDSALYLCASSLDPGGNTIYFGEGSWLTVV.

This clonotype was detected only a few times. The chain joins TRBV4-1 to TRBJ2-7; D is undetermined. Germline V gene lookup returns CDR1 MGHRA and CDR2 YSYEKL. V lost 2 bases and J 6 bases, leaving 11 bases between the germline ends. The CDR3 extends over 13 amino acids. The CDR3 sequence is CASSQLLSSEQYV. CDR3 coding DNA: TGCGCCAGCAGCCAACTACTATCTAGCGAGCAGTACGTC.

The CDR3 nucleotides read TGCAGTGCCATCCGGGACCCCCCTAGAGCCAAAAACATTCAGTACTTC. It codes for CSAIRDPPRAKNIQYF. This chain joins TRBV20-1 and TRBJ2-4; D may be TRBD1 or TRBD2 (5 bases each). Germline loops: CDR1 DFQATT, CDR2 SNEGSKA (reference sequence). This CDR3 has 16 residues. Trimming pared 6 bases from V and 0 bases from J, leaving 18 bases between.

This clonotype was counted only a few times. DNA for the CDR3: TGTGCCAGCTCGGGGGGGGCTGGGAGTGAGGAGACCCAGTACTTC. Residues: CASSGGAGSEETQYF. The chain couples TRBV7-2 to TRBJ2-5, with 8 positions matching TRBD2. The germline gives CDR1 SGHTA, CDR2 FQGNSA. Losses at the gene ends were 8 bases for V and 5 bases for J; bases not matched to a gene: 13. The CDR3 length is 15 residues.

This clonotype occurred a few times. CDR3 loop: CASRGLMGRADTQYF. CDR3 coding DNA: TGTGCCAGCAGGGGACTGATGGGGCGGGCAGATACGCAGTATTTT. This sequence joins TRBV7-9 and TRBJ2-3; maybe TRBD2 (6 bases). The V end lost 6 bases, the J end lost 4 bases, and 17 bases lay between the germline ends. Germline CDR1 and CDR2: SEHNR and FQNEAQ (reference sequence). The CDR3 contains 15 residues.

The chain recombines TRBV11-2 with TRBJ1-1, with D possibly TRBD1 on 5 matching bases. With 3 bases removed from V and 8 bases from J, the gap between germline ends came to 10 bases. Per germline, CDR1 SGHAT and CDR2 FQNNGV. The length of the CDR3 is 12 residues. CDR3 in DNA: TGTGCCAGCAGCTTTGTACGGGACGAAGCTTTCTTT. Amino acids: CASSFVRDEAFF.

As DNA, the CDR3 is TGTGCCAGCAGTCTTGGGGACGCTGAAGCTTTCTTT. Its translation: CASSLGDAEAFF. The chain links TRBV4-2 to TRBJ1-1; maybe TRBD1 (5 bases). CDR3 length: 12 residues. Deletions cut 6 bases from V and 6 bases from J, with 11 bases between. Germline V gene data show CDR1 as LGHNA and CDR2 as YNFKEQ.

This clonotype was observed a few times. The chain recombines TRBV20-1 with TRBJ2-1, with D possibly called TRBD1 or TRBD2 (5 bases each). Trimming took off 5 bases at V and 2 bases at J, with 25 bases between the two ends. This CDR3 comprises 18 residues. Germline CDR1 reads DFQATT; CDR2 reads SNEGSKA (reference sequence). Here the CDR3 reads CSADGTPGKYGAYNEQFF. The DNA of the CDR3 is TGCAGTGCTGACGGGACCCCGGGGAAATATGGCGCCTACAATGAGCAGTTCTTC.

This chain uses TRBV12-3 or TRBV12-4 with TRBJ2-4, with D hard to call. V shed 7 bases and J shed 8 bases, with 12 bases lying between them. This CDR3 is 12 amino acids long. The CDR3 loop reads CASTQDRHIQYF. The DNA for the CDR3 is TGTGCCAGCACCCAGGACCGGCACATTCAGTACTTC.